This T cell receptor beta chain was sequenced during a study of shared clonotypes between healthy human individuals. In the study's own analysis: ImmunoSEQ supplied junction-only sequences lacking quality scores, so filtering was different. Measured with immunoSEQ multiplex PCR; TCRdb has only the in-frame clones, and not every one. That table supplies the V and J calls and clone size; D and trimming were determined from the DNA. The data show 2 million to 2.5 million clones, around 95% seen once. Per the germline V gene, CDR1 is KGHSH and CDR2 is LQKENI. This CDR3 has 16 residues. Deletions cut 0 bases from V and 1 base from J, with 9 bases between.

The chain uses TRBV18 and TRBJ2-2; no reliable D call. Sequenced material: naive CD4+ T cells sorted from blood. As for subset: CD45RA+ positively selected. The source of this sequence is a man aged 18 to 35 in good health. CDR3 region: CASSPPGYWNTGELFF. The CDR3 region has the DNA TGTGCCAGCTCACCACCGGGGTATTGGAACACCGGGGAGCTGTTTTTT.